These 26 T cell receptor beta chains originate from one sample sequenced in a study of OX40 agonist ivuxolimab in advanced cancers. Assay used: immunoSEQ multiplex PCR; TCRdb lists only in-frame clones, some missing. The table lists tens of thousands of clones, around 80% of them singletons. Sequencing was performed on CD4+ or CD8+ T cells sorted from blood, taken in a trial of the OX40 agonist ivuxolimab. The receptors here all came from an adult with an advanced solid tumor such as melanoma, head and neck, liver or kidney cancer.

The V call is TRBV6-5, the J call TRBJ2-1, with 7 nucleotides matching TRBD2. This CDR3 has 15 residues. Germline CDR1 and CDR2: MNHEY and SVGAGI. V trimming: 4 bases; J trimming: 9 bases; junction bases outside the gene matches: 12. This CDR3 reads CASSSAAGPLSEQFF. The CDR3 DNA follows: TGTGCCAGCAGTTCCGCAGCGGGACCCCTAAGTGAGCAGTTCTTC.

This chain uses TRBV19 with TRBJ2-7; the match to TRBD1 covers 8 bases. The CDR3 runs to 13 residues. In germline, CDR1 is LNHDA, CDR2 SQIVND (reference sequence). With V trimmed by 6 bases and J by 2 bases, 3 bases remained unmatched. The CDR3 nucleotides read TGTGCCAGTAGGGACAGGGATACCTACGAGCAGTACTTC. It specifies CASRDRDTYEQYF. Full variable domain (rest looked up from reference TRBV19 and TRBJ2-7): DGGITQSPKYLFRKEGQNVTLSCEQNLNHDAMYWYRQDPGQGLRLIYYSQIVNDFQKGDIAEGYSVSREKKESFPLTVTSAQKNPTAFYLCASRDRDTYEQYFGPGTRLTVT.

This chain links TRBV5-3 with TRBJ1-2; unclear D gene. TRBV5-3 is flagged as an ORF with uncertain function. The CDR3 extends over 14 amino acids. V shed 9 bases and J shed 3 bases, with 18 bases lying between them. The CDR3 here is CATPSPGVYYGYTF. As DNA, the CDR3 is TGTGCCACCCCCTCCCCGGGTGTCTACTATGGCTACACCTTC.

CDR3 nucleotides: TGCGCCAGCAGCCAGACGGGACAGACGAACACTGAAGCTTTCTTT. Amino acids: CASSQTGQTNTEAFF. V gene TRBV4-1 combines with J gene TRBJ1-1; 7 bases map to TRBD1. V lost 3 bases and J lost 1; bases outside the gene matches: 5. Germline CDR1 reads MGHRA; CDR2 reads YSYEKL. CDR3 length: 15 amino acids.

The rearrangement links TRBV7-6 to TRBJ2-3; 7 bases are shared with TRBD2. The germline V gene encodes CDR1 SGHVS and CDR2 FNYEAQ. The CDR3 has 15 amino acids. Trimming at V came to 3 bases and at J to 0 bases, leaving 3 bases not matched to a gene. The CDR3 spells CASSFLGGSTDTQYF. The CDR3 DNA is TGTGCCAGCAGCTTCCTGGGGGGGAGCACAGATACGCAGTATTTT.

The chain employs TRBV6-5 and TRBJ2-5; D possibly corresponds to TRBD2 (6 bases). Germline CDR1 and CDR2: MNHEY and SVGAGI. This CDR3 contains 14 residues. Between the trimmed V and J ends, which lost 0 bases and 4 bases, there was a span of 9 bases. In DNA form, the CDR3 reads TGTGCCAGCAGTTACTCGGCCGGGGGAGAGACCCAGTACTTC. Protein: CASSYSAGGETQYF.

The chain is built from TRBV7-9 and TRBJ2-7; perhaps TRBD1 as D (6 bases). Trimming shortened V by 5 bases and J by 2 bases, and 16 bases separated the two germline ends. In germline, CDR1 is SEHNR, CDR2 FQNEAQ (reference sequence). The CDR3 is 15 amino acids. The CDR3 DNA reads TGTGCCAGCAGCCCCATGGACAGCGGACCCTACGAGCAGTACTTC. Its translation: CASSPMDSGPYEQYF.

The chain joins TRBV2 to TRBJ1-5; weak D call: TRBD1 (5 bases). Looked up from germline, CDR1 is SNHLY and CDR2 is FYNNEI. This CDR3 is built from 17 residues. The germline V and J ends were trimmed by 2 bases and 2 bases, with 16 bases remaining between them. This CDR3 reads CASSERGWGRGNQPQHF. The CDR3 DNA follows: TGTGCCAGCAGTGAAAGAGGTTGGGGCCGAGGCAATCAGCCCCAGCATTTT.

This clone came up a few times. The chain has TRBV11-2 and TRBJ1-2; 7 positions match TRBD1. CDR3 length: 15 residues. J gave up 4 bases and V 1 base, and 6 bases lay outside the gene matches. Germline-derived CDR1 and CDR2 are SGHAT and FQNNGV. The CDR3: CASSLAAGGPYGYTF. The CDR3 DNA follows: TGTGCCAGCAGCTTAGCCGCAGGGGGGCCCTATGGCTACACCTTC.

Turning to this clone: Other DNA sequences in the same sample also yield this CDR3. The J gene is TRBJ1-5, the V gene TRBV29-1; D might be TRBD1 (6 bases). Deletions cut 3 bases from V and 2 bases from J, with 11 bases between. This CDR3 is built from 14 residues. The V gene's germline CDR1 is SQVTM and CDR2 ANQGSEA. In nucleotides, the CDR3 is TGCAGCGTTGAGGAGTCAGGGGGCAATCAGCCCCAGCATTTT. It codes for CSVEESGGNQPQHF.

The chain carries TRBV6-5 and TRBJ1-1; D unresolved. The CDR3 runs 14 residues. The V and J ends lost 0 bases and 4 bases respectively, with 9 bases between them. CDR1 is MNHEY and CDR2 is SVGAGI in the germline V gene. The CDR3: CASSYSGMITEAFF. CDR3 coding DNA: TGTGCCAGCAGTTACTCTGGCATGATCACTGAAGCTTTCTTT.

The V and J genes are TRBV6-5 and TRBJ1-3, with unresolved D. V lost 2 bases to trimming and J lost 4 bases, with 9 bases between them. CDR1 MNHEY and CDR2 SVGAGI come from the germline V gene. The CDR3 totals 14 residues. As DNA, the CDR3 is TGTGCCAGCAGTTACACCGGGAACGGAAACACCATATATTTT. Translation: CASSYTGNGNTIYF.

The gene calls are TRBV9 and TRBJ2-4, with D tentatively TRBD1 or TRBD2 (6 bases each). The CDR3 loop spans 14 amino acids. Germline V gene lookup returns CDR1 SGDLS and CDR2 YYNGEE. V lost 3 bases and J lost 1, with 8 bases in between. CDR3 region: CASSEGGAKNIQYF. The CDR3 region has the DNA TGTGCCAGCAGCGAAGGGGGGGCCAAAAACATTCAGTACTTC.

Written as DNA, the CDR3 is TGTGCCAGCAGTTATCTGGGGGACAGCACCTACGAGCAGTACTTC. It translates to CASSYLGDSTYEQYF. The rearrangement uses TRBV6-5 and TRBJ2-7; 7 nucleotides align to TRBD1. This CDR3 has 15 amino acids. Germline lookup yields CDR1 MNHEY and CDR2 SVGAGI. V lost 3 bases to trimming and J lost 2 bases; unmatched junction nucleotides: 7.

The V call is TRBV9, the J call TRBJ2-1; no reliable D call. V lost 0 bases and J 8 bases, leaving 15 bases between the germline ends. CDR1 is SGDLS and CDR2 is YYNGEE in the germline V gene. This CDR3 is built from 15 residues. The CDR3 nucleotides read TGTGCCAGCAGCGTAGCTAGTTTAGTATCCCATGAGCAGTTCTTC. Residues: CASSVASLVSHEQFF.

The CDR3: CASSISEDEQYF. The CDR3 bases are TGTGCCAGCAGTATCTCTGAGGACGAGCAGTACTTC. The chain has TRBV6-6 and TRBJ2-7; D unresolved. The CDR3 has 12 amino acids. V was clipped by 5 bases and J by 5 bases, with 10 bases between them. Germline assignment: CDR1 MNHNY and CDR2 SVGAGI (reference sequence).

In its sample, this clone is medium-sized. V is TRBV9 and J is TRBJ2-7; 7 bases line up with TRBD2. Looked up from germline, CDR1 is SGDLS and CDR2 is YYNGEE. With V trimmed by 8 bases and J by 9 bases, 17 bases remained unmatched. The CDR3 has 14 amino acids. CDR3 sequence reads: CASNGGTPFDGQYF. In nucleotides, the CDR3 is TGTGCCAGTAACGGGGGGACCCCATTTGATGGGCAGTACTTC.

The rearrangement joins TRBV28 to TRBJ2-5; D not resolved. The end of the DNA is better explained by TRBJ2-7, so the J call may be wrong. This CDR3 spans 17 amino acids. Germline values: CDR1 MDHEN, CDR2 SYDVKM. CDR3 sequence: CASSLFIGSASSYEQYF. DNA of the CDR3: TGTGCCAGCAGTTTGTTTATTGGCAGTGCGAGCTCCTACGAGCAGTACTTC.

The CDR3 DNA is TGCAGCGTTGAAGAACAGGGGCTCCCCTACGAGCAGTACTTC. Its protein product is CSVEEQGLPYEQYF. The chain carries TRBV29-1 and TRBJ2-7; 7 nucleotides line up with TRBD1. CDR1 SQVTM and CDR2 ANQGSEA come from the germline V gene. The length of the CDR3 is 14 residues. J lost 2 bases, V lost 0 bases, and 4 bases had no gene match.

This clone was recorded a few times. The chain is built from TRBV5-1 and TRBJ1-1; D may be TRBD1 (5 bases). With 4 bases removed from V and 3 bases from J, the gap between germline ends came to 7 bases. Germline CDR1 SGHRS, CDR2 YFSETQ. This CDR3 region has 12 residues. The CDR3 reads CASSVGDTEAFF. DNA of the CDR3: TGCGCCAGCAGCGTGGGGGACACTGAAGCTTTCTTT. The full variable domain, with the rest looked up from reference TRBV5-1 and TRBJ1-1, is KAGVTQTPRYLIKTRGQQVTLSCSPISGHRSVSWYQQTPGQGLQFLFEYFSETQRNKGNFPGRFSGRQFSNSRSEMNVSTLELGDSALYLCASSVGDTEAFFGQGTRLTVV.

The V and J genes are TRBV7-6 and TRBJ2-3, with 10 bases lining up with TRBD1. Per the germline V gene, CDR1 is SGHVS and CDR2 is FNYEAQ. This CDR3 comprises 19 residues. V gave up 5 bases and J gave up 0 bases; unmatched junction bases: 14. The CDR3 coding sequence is TGTGCCAGCAGCGCCCCCCCGGGACAGGGGATCTCTAGCACAGATACGCAGTATTTT. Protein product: CASSAPPGQGISSTDTQYF.

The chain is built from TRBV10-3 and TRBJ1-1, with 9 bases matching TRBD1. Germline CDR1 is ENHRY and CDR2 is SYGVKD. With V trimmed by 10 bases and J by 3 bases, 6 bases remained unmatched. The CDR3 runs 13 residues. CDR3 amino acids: CANGQGPYTEAFF. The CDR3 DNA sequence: TGTGCCAATGGACAGGGGCCGTACACTGAAGCTTTCTTT.

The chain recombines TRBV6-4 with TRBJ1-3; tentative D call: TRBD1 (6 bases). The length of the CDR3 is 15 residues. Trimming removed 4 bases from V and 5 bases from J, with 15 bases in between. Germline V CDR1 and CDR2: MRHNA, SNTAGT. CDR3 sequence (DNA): TGTGCCAGCAGTGTAGGACAGCTCTTCCGAAACACCATATATTTT. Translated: CASSVGQLFRNTIYF.

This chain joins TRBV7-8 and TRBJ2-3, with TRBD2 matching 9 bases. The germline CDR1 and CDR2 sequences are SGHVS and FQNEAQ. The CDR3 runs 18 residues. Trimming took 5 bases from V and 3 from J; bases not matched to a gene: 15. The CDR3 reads CASSRRIAGELGTDTQYF. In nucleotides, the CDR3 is TGTGCCAGCAGCCGTAGAATAGCGGGGGAGTTAGGAACAGATACGCAGTATTTT.

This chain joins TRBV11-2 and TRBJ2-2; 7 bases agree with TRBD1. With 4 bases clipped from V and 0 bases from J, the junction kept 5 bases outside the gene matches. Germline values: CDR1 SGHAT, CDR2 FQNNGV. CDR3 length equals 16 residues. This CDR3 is CASSSYQGANTGELFF. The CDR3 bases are TGTGCCAGCAGCTCCTATCAGGGGGCGAACACCGGGGAGCTGTTTTTT.

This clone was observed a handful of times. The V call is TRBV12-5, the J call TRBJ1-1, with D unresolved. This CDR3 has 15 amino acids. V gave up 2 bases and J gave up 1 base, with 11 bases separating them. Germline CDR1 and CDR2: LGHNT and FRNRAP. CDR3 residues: CASGLLTEKNTEAFF. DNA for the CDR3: TGTGCTAGTGGTTTGTTAACAGAAAAGAACACTGAAGCTTTCTTT.